The 8 T cell receptor beta chains reported below all come from one sample, sequenced in a study of control samples from healthy donors and cancer patients. Profiled with immunoSEQ multiplex PCR; TCRdb holds only in-frame clones, not every one. Here the sample spans 71,000 or so clones, about 90% being singletons. The specimen sequenced was PBMCs. These receptor sequences come from a man in his sixties with lung cancer.

J is TRBJ2-1 and V is TRBV9; a weak D match, TRBD2 (5 bases). Germline loops: CDR1 SGDLS, CDR2 YYNGEE. This CDR3 is built from 13 residues. V gave up 3 bases and J gave up 3 bases, with 7 bases separating them. This CDR3 reads CASSGTRYNEQFF. CDR3 bases: TGTGCCAGCAGCGGGACTCGCTACAATGAGCAGTTCTTC.

V gene TRBV27 combines with J gene TRBJ1-5; TRBD1 is a possible D gene (6 bases). The CDR3 runs to 15 residues. Germline V gives CDR1 MNHEY, CDR2 SMNVEV (reference sequence). Between the trimmed V and J ends, which lost 5 bases and 7 bases, there was a span of 18 bases. Here the CDR3 reads CASSPQGRRGQPQHF. CDR3 nucleotides: TGTGCCAGCAGTCCTCAGGGACGGAGGGGGCAGCCCCAGCATTTT.

This sequence joins TRBV7-3 and TRBJ2-2, with TRBD2 identical over 9 bases. The junction had 4 bases not matched to a gene; V was cut back by 5 bases and J by 6 bases. Germline loops: CDR1 SGHTA, CDR2 FQGTGA. The CDR3 is made up of 14 amino acids. The CDR3 here is CASSPGLAAGELFF. In nucleotides, the CDR3 is TGTGCCAGCAGCCCGGGACTAGCTGCCGGGGAGCTGTTTTTT.

This rearrangement joins TRBV5-4 to TRBJ1-2, with TRBD1 as a possible D gene (6 bases). Germline V lookup: CDR1 SGHNT, CDR2 YYREEE (reference sequence). This CDR3 contains 16 residues. V shed 3 bases and J shed 8 bases, with 23 bases lying between them. The CDR3 is CASSSATFRGADGYTF. CDR3 sequence (DNA): TGTGCCAGCAGCTCGGCGACTTTTCGGGGGGCTGACGGCTACACCTTC.

The chain is built from TRBV7-2 and TRBJ1-2; D call uncertain. The CDR3 is 14 residues long. CDR1 SGHTA and CDR2 FQGNSA come from the germline V gene. Trimming stripped 3 bases from V and 0 bases from J, with 8 bases between. CDR3 loop: CASSFYGSNYGYTF. CDR3 DNA sequence: TGTGCCAGCAGCTTTTACGGATCTAACTATGGCTACACCTTC.

In its sample, this clone is medium-sized. This chain uses TRBV12-5 with TRBJ1-1; 8 bases are a match to TRBD1. V was clipped by 0 bases and J by 1 base; unmatched bases: 13. Looked up from germline, CDR1 is LGHNT and CDR2 is FRNRAP. The CDR3 is 19 amino acids. CDR3 sequence reads: CASGLVRDGTGTENTEAFF. The CDR3, as DNA: TGTGCTAGTGGTTTGGTACGGGACGGGACAGGAACTGAGAACACTGAAGCTTTCTTT.

This chain uses TRBV7-9 with TRBJ2-1, with D possibly matching TRBD2 (8 bases). V dropped 6 bases and J dropped 2 bases, with 17 bases sitting between them. Germline V lookup: CDR1 SEHNR, CDR2 FQNEAQ (reference sequence). The CDR3 loop spans 16 amino acids. CDR3 nucleotides: TGTGCCAGCAGTCTCGGGAGGGGGCTAACCTACAATGAGCAGTTCTTC. It is translated as CASSLGRGLTYNEQFF.

The chain links TRBV5-1 to TRBJ2-5; TRBD1 matches 10 bases. The CDR3 sequence is 14 residues long. CDR1 is SGHRS and CDR2 is YFSETQ in the germline V gene. The V gene end was trimmed by 4 bases and the J gene end by 5 bases; junction bases not matched to a gene: 5. The CDR3 here is CASSLGTGVETQYF. The DNA of the CDR3 is TGCGCCAGCAGCCTCGGGACAGGGGTTGAGACCCAGTACTTC.